The clone carrying this T cell receptor (beta chain) occurred once. The source of the sample is a study of identical twins. CDR1 and CDR2 (germline): MNHNS, SASEGT. V shed 1 base, J shed 0 bases, and the junction held 6 bases outside the gene matches. The CDR3 is made up of 17 amino acids. TCRdb called the 5' RACE reads again in MiXCR, with one record for every CDR3 protein. The sample holds 200,000 to 250,000 distinct CDR3 sequences, about 7.5% seen once. The same sample was also used in a study of yellow fever vaccine responses in identical twins.

The V call is TRBV6-1, the J call TRBJ2-3; TRBD1 matches at 8 bases. This TCR was sampled from a woman in her late teens or twenties in good health. Sequencing was done on a sample of memory (CD45RO+) T cells sorted from blood. The CDR3 sequence: CASSEGQGTASTDTQYF. DNA of the CDR3: TGTGCCAGCAGTGAAGGACAGGGGACAGCTAGCACAGATACGCAGTATTTT.